Each of the 18 T cell receptor beta chains below was sequenced from the same sample in a study of blood T cells in healthy people across ages. Through a sample-barcoded 5' primer and a J-beta primer mix, a second PCR was run for about 7 to 12 cycles. TCRdb ran MiXCR on the 5' RACE reads and lists one entry per CDR3 protein. The data contain 1.4 million to 1.5 million distinct CDR3 sequences, around 39% of them singletons. The specimen sequenced was blood. The receptors were sampled from a woman aged 18-29 years in good health.

This chain uses TRBV7-2 with TRBJ2-7; D remains ambiguous. The J call may not be correct, given that the DNA end is closer to TRBJ2-5. The CDR3 has 14 amino acids. Germline V CDR1 and CDR2: SGHTA, FQGNSA. CDR3 protein: CASSRLIWGETQYF. CDR3 DNA: TGTGCCAGCAGCCGACTGATCTGGGGAGAGACCCAGTACTTC.

This clonotype showed up just a few times. The V call is TRBV20-1, the J call TRBJ2-1, with 12 bases identical to TRBD2. J was trimmed by 9 bases and V by 0 bases; bases with no gene match: 6. Germline assignment: CDR1 DFQATT and CDR2 SNEGSKA (reference sequence). The CDR3 has 15 amino acids. The chain's CDR3 is CSARERLAGAGEQFF. The CDR3 bases are TGCAGTGCTAGAGAAAGACTAGCGGGAGCCGGTGAGCAGTTCTTC.

The sample holds a few counts of this clonotype. This rearrangement joins TRBV25-1 to TRBJ2-5; D remains unclear. The germline V and J ends were trimmed by 3 bases and 4 bases, with 9 bases remaining between them. This CDR3 comprises 13 residues. Looked up from germline, CDR1 is MGHDK and CDR2 is SYGVNS. CDR3 coding DNA: TGTGCCAGCAGTGAGGAAGTGTTAGAGACCCAGTACTTC. Its protein product is CASSEEVLETQYF.

CDR3 nucleotide sequence: TGTGCCAGCAGCTTACACCCCGAGAGAGCGGGGCCCTACGAGCAGTACTTC. Protein sequence: CASSLHPERAGPYEQYF. This sequence joins TRBV7-3 and TRBJ2-7; 7 nucleotides agree with TRBD2. Germline CDR1 is SGHTA and CDR2 is FQGTGA. V trimming: 2 bases; J trimming: 2 bases; junction bases outside the gene matches: 12. The CDR3 spans 17 residues.

This clonotype occurred once. A much larger clone differs from this one at a single base, so this may be a read error. The chain has TRBV2 and TRBJ1-4; tentative D call: TRBD1 (5 bases). There are 14 residues in the CDR3. Germline-derived CDR1 and CDR2 are SNHLY and FYNNEI. Trimming left V 3 bases short and J 3 bases short, with 8 bases between. CDR3 loop: CASSEGTANEKLFF. DNA of the CDR3: TGTGCCAGCAGTGAGGGGACCGCTAATGAAAAACTGTTTTTT. Variable domain in full (rest from reference TRBV2 and TRBJ1-4): EPEVTQTPSHQVTQMGQEVILRCVPISNHLYFYWYRQILGQKVEFLVSFYNNEISEKSEIFDDQFSVERPDGSNFTLKIRSTKLEDSAMYFCASSEGTANEKLFFGSGTQLSVL.

The chain employs TRBV27 and TRBJ2-5, with unresolved D. The CDR3 length is 13 residues. V lost 7 bases and J 6 bases, leaving 15 bases between the germline ends. Germline V gene data show CDR1 as MNHEY and CDR2 as SMNVEV (reference sequence). The CDR3: CASIDGPKKTQYF. As DNA, the CDR3 is TGTGCCAGCATCGATGGACCCAAAAAGACCCAGTACTTC.

This chain links TRBV9 with TRBJ1-2, with 10 bases fitting TRBD1. From germline, CDR1 is SGDLS and CDR2 YYNGEE. V gave up 4 bases and J gave up 2 bases; unmatched junction bases: 11. This CDR3 comprises 17 residues. CDR3 residues: CASSQGRTGGINYGYTF. CDR3 bases: TGTGCCAGCAGCCAGGGGAGGACAGGGGGGATCAACTATGGCTACACCTTC.

CDR3 loop: CASSQDWGQAYGYTF. The CDR3 DNA follows: TGTGCCAGCAGCCAAGATTGGGGGCAGGCCTATGGCTACACCTTC. The chain is built from TRBV3-1 and TRBJ1-2, with D possibly TRBD1 on 6 matching bases. This CDR3 has 15 residues. Per the germline V gene, CDR1 is LGHDT and CDR2 is YNNKEL (reference sequence). V gave up 0 bases and J gave up 4 bases, with 12 bases separating them.

The chain carries TRBV6-2 or TRBV6-3 and TRBJ2-7; 7 bases match TRBD1. The last part of the DNA fits TRBJ2-5 better; the J call may be wrong. Looked up from germline, CDR1 is MNHEY and CDR2 is SVGEGT. The CDR3 sequence is 15 residues long. In nucleotides, the CDR3 is TGTGCCAGCAGGCCAATCGACAGGGCCGGAGAGACCCAGTACTTC. Translating gives CASRPIDRAGETQYF.

This clonotype was seen more than once but under ten times. The V call is TRBV12-3 or TRBV12-4, the J call TRBJ2-7; 11 nucleotides line up with TRBD1. V was clipped by 4 bases and J by 4 bases; unmatched bases: 9. The CDR3 covers 16 residues. The CDR3 DNA is TGTGCCAGCAGTTATACCGGGACAGGGGGGGTTTACGAGCAGTACTTC. The encoded protein is CASSYTGTGGVYEQYF.

This clonotype showed up just a few times. The chain uses TRBV7-2 and TRBJ2-7, with 11 positions matching TRBD2. V was clipped by 6 bases and J by 6 bases; unmatched bases: 7. This CDR3 is built from 14 residues. CDR1 and CDR2 (germline): SGHTA, FQGNSA. The CDR3 region is CASRRLAGGPEQYF. The CDR3, as DNA: TGTGCCAGCAGACGGTTAGCGGGAGGGCCCGAGCAGTACTTC.

This clonotype has more than one count but fewer than ten. The V gene is TRBV5-1, the J gene TRBJ2-7, with TRBD2 as a possible D gene (6 bases). CDR3 length: 15 residues. Germline V lookup: CDR1 SGHRS, CDR2 YFSETQ. Trimming took off 0 bases at V and 3 bases at J, with 13 bases between the two ends. CDR3 in amino acids: CASSLAVGSVYEQYF. CDR3 sequence (DNA): TGCGCCAGCAGCTTGGCGGTCGGGAGTGTCTACGAGCAGTACTTC.

This clonotype occurred a few times. J is TRBJ2-7 and V is TRBV28; no clear D. The CDR3 loop spans 15 amino acids. V dropped 6 bases and J dropped 0 bases, with 15 bases sitting between them. CDR1 MDHEN and CDR2 SYDVKM come from the germline V gene. CDR3 residues: CASSRIKKSSYEQYF. CDR3 in DNA: TGTGCCAGCAGCCGAATAAAGAAAAGCTCCTACGAGCAGTACTTC. Full variable domain (rest looked up from reference TRBV28 and TRBJ2-7): DVKVTQSSRYLVKRTGEKVFLECVQDMDHENMFWYRQDPGLGLRLIYFSYDVKMKEKGDIPEGYSVSREKKERFSLILESASTNQTSMYLCASSRIKKSSYEQYFGPGTRLTVT.

The chain has TRBV7-8 and TRBJ2-5; D perhaps matches TRBD1 (6 bases). The end of the DNA aligns better with TRBJ2-4, so the J call may be wrong. Germline lookup yields CDR1 SGHVS and CDR2 FQNEAQ. The CDR3 runs to 15 residues. DNA of the CDR3: TGTGCCAGCAGCCCCGAACGCATTACAGGGAACATTCAGTACTTC. The encoded protein is CASSPERITGNIQYF.

The V call is TRBV5-1, the J call TRBJ2-1; 7 nucleotides align to TRBD1. V lost 1 base, J lost 8 bases, and 9 bases stayed unmatched. The CDR3 runs to 15 residues. The germline CDR1 and CDR2 sequences are SGHRS and YFSETQ. The CDR3 sequence is CASSLRQGWIDEQFF. The DNA of the CDR3 is TGCGCCAGCAGCTTGAGACAGGGTTGGATAGATGAGCAGTTCTTC. Supplemented by reference TRBV5-1 and TRBJ2-1, the full variable domain reads KAGVTQTPRYLIKTRGQQVTLSCSPISGHRSVSWYQQTPGQGLQFLFEYFSETQRNKGNFPGRFSGRQFSNSRSEMNVSTLELGDSALYLCASSLRQGWIDEQFFGPGTRLTVL.

The chain combines TRBV29-1 with TRBJ1-4; possible D gene TRBD1, 5 bases. The V gene lost 4 bases and the J gene lost 3 bases, with 9 bases spanning the gap. Germline CDR1 and CDR2: SQVTM and ANQGSEA. This CDR3 region has 13 residues. The CDR3 loop reads CSVGGGANEKLFF. CDR3 DNA: TGCAGCGTTGGCGGGGGTGCTAATGAAAAACTGTTTTTT.

CDR3 DNA: TGCGCCAGCAGGGTTCAGGGATTATCGTACAATGAGCAGTTCTTC. Translation gives CASRVQGLSYNEQFF. This chain uses TRBV4-1 with TRBJ2-1; the D gene is possibly TRBD1 (5 bases). Germline V gives CDR1 MGHRA, CDR2 YSYEKL. The CDR3 loop spans 15 amino acids. V lost 6 bases and J lost 4, with 16 bases in between.

This clonotype has more than one count but fewer than ten. This chain links TRBV3-1 with TRBJ1-2; no reliable D call. Trimming left V 0 bases short and J 8 bases short, with 16 bases between. The CDR3 has 15 residues. Germline V lookup: CDR1 LGHDT, CDR2 YNNKEL (reference sequence). The CDR3 DNA reads TGTGCCAGCAGCCAAGATATGTTCAGACGAGGAGGCTACACCTTC. This gives the protein CASSQDMFRRGGYTF.